A single sample is the source of the 20 T cell receptor beta chains below, sequenced in a study of post-analysis software for immune sequencing data. Study-level results: Five TRBV segments were more frequent in patients than controls; TRBV5-6, TRBV5-1 and TRBV20-1 belonged to this group.

The library was made from cDNA and included unique molecular identifiers. TCRdb re-analysed the PCR reads in MiXCR, keeping a single row per CDR3 protein. The repertoire holds about 820,000 distinct CDR3 sequences, with around 50% as singletons. The antigens for these receptors are not known. Sequencing was carried out using blood. Source of these receptors: a girl under 18 with multiple sclerosis.

In its sample, this clonotype was seen a few times. The chain employs TRBV29-1 and TRBJ2-2, with TRBD2 identical over 15 bases. Germline lookup yields CDR1 SQVTM and CDR2 ANQGSEA. J lost 3 bases, V lost 6 bases, and 2 bases had no gene match. This CDR3 is 15 amino acids long. CDR3 sequence reads: CSVRTSGGDTGELFF. In DNA, the CDR3 is TGCAGCGTCCGGACTAGCGGGGGGGACACCGGGGAGCTGTTTTTT.

The chain combines TRBV4-1 with TRBJ1-6; 7 bases fit TRBD1. In germline, CDR1 is MGHRA, CDR2 YSYEKL. The CDR3 extends over 14 amino acids. The J segment lost 7 bases and the V segment lost 4 bases, leaving 4 bases of the junction unmatched. CDR3 loop: CASSRTGENSPLHF. The CDR3 DNA reads TGCGCCAGCAGCCGGACAGGAGAGAATTCACCCCTCCACTTT.

The rearrangement uses TRBV6-1 and TRBJ1-5; TRBD1 matches at 8 bases. CDR3 length: 15 residues. The ends lost 5 bases at V and 2 bases at J; junction bases unmatched: 5. Germline CDR1 is MNHNS and CDR2 is SASEGT. Written as DNA, the CDR3 is TGTGCCAGCAGTCAGGGACAGGTCGGCAATCAGCCCCAGCATTTT. This gives the protein CASSQGQVGNQPQHF.

This chain links TRBV12-3 or TRBV12-4 with TRBJ2-5; TRBD1 might be the D (5 bases). This CDR3 is built from 12 residues. Deletions cut 8 bases from V and 6 bases from J, with 13 bases between. Here the CDR3 DNA reads TGTGCCAGCGGCTCAGGGTCTCAGACCCAGTACTTC. It specifies CASGSGSQTQYF.

The chain is built from TRBV3-1 and TRBJ2-7; 8 bases agree with TRBD1. Germline CDR1 and CDR2: LGHDT and YNNKEL (reference sequence). Trimming took 0 bases from V and 2 from J; bases not matched to a gene: 6. The CDR3 has 16 amino acids. CDR3 residues: CASSQDRFRGPYEQYF. The CDR3 DNA is TGTGCCAGCAGCCAAGATCGGTTCAGGGGGCCCTACGAGCAGTACTTC.

CDR3 residues: CASSLDPNRPGPSTDTQYF. In DNA, the CDR3 is TGCGCCAGCAGCTTGGATCCCAACAGGCCCGGACCTAGCACAGATACGCAGTATTTT. This chain uses TRBV5-1 with TRBJ2-3; weak D call: TRBD1 (5 bases). V was cut by 0 bases and J by 0 bases, with 20 bases left in between. This CDR3 region has 19 residues. The germline V gene has CDR1 SGHRS and CDR2 YFSETQ.

V gene TRBV12-3 or TRBV12-4 combines with J gene TRBJ2-7; 7 positions agree with TRBD2. The CDR3 has 14 amino acids. The V segment lost 5 bases and the J segment 0 bases; nucleotides outside the gene matches: 4. The CDR3 reads CASSPSGPSYEQYF. The CDR3 DNA reads as TGTGCCAGCAGTCCTAGCGGCCCCTCCTACGAGCAGTACTTC.

This rearrangement joins TRBV20-1 to TRBJ1-5, with D unclear. Germline V gene data show CDR1 as DFQATT and CDR2 as SNEGSKA (reference sequence). The V end lost 2 bases, the J end lost 4 bases, and 6 bases lay between the germline ends. The CDR3 spans 12 residues. The CDR3 loop reads CSARTPNQPQHF. The CDR3 coding sequence is TGCAGTGCTAGAACGCCGAATCAGCCCCAGCATTTT.

The rearrangement joins TRBV5-5 to TRBJ2-3, with TRBD1 identical over 8 bases. This CDR3 has 18 residues. Germline V gene lookup returns CDR1 SGHKS and CDR2 YYEKEE (reference sequence). V lost 4 bases and J lost 2; bases outside the gene matches: 15. The CDR3 loop is CASSGRAAQGVNTDTQYF. The CDR3 DNA reads as TGTGCCAGCAGCGGGAGAGCGGCACAGGGGGTCAACACAGATACGCAGTATTTT.

The genes are TRBV30 and TRBJ1-2, with 11 bases fitting TRBD1. This CDR3 spans 13 amino acids. V lost 4 bases to trimming and J lost 4 bases; unmatched junction nucleotides: 2. Germline lookup yields CDR1 GTSNPN and CDR2 SVGIG (reference sequence). In DNA form, the CDR3 reads TGTGCCTGGAATGGACAGGGGGCCTATGGCTACACCTTC. It specifies CAWNGQGAYGYTF.

This chain connects TRBV10-3 to TRBJ2-4; D may be TRBD2 (5 bases). The V gene lost 6 bases and the J gene lost 6 bases, with 15 bases spanning the gap. The CDR3 contains 14 residues. Germline assignment: CDR1 ENHRY and CDR2 SYGVKD. CDR3 region: CAIRVEAVLNIQYF. CDR3 in DNA: TGTGCCATCAGAGTGGAGGCGGTTTTAAACATTCAGTACTTC.

CDR3 protein: CASNRTPQETQYF. The CDR3 nucleotides read TGCGCCAGCAACCGGACTCCACAGGAGACCCAGTACTTC. J is TRBJ2-5 and V is TRBV5-1, with D maybe TRBD2 (5 bases). Germline CDR1 and CDR2: SGHRS and YFSETQ. The CDR3 runs 13 residues. V lost 6 bases to trimming and J lost 5 bases, with 14 bases between them. Complete variable domain (other parts from reference TRBV5-1 and TRBJ2-5): KAGVTQTPRYLIKTRGQQVTLSCSPISGHRSVSWYQQTPGQGLQFLFEYFSETQRNKGNFPGRFSGRQFSNSRSEMNVSTLELGDSALYLCASNRTPQETQYFGPGTRLLVL.

The chain carries TRBV12-3 or TRBV12-4 and TRBJ1-5, with a weak D call TRBD1 (5 bases). The ends were cut back, 1 base at V and 1 base at J, with 14 bases in the middle. CDR3 size: 17 residues. CDR3 coding DNA: TGTGCCAGCAGTTTAGGGACAAGGGCGGGGAGCAATCAGCCCCAGCATTTT. It yields the protein CASSLGTRAGSNQPQHF.

Here the CDR3 reads CASSAEDANTGELFF. In nucleotides, the CDR3 is TGTGCCAGCAGTGCGGAGGACGCGAACACCGGGGAGCTGTTTTTT. The chain has TRBV2 and TRBJ2-2; TRBD2 is a possible D gene (5 bases). The CDR3 is 15 residues long. Germline lookup yields CDR1 SNHLY and CDR2 FYNNEI. Trimming cost V 4 bases and J 0 bases, with 9 bases left between them. Full variable domain (outside the CDR3, taken from reference TRBV2 and TRBJ2-2): EPEVTQTPSHQVTQMGQEVILRCVPISNHLYFYWYRQILGQKVEFLVSFYNNEISEKSEIFDDQFSVERPDGSNFTLKIRSTKLEDSAMYFCASSAEDANTGELFFGEGSRLTVL.

The DNA for the CDR3 is TGTGCCAGCAGTGCCGAAAGCGGGGCTTACCAAGAGACCCAGTACTTC. Protein sequence: CASSAESGAYQETQYF. The chain links TRBV6-1 to TRBJ2-5; 7 bases fit TRBD2. The CDR3 is 16 residues long. V lost 4 bases and J lost 0; bases outside the gene matches: 8. CDR1 and CDR2 (germline): MNHNS, SASEGT.

J is TRBJ2-7 and V is TRBV7-2; a weak D match, TRBD1 (6 bases). The CDR3 spans 13 residues. Per the germline V gene, CDR1 is SGHTA and CDR2 is FQGNSA. Trimming left V 5 bases short and J 7 bases short, with 15 bases between. CDR3 nucleotide sequence: TGTGCCAGCAGCCCACCCCAGGGGTGGGAGCAGTACTTC. It codes for CASSPPQGWEQYF. The variable domain in full, with the rest retrieved from reference TRBV7-2 and TRBJ2-7, is GAGVSQSPSNKVTEKGKDVELRCDPISGHTALYWYRQSLGQGLEFLIYFQGNSAPDKSGLPSDRFSAERTGGSVSTLTIQRTQQEDSAVYLCASSPPQGWEQYFGPGTRLTVT.

The rearrangement uses TRBV13 and TRBJ2-5; D gene ambiguous. The V end was cut by 3 bases, the J end by 5 bases, with 13 bases between. CDR1 and CDR2 from the germline V gene are PRHDT and FYEKMQ (reference sequence). The length of the CDR3 is 14 residues. CDR3 DNA: TGTGCCAGCAGCTTCAGCGAGGCTGGGGAGACCCAGTACTTC. Amino acid sequence: CASSFSEAGETQYF.

The chain links TRBV25-1 to TRBJ2-4; 9 bases match TRBD2. The length of the CDR3 is 16 residues. Germline lookup yields CDR1 MGHDK and CDR2 SYGVNS. Trimming took 3 bases from V and 5 from J; bases not matched to a gene: 8. CDR3 sequence (DNA): TGTGCCAGCAGTGACCCTAAGCGGGGGGTTGAAAACATTCAGTACTTC. It codes for CASSDPKRGVENIQYF.

The rearrangement links TRBV5-1 to TRBJ2-7, with 9 nucleotides matching TRBD1. The assigned J gene may be wrong: the sequence end matches TRBJ2-5 better. Germline CDR1 reads SGHRS; CDR2 reads YFSETQ. The CDR3 totals 20 residues. Here the CDR3 reads CASSLHGTGRFGSLQETQYF. The CDR3 bases are TGCGCCAGCAGCCTCCACGGGACAGGGCGCTTCGGATCCCTCCAAGAGACCCAGTACTTC.

This clonotype was seen a handful of times. The CDR3 sequence: CASTKREGGAYNEQFF. As DNA, the CDR3 is TGTGCCAGCACCAAGAGAGAGGGGGGCGCCTACAATGAGCAGTTCTTC. The chain carries TRBV6-6 and TRBJ2-1; possibly TRBD1 or TRBD2 for D (6 bases each). Per germline, CDR1 MNHNY and CDR2 SVGAGI (reference sequence). V dropped 7 bases and J dropped 2 bases, with 18 bases sitting between them. The length of the CDR3 is 16 residues.